One TCR beta chain is described in this entry. As yet, its antigen is unknown. Amplification used 60 Vbeta primers and 13 Jbeta primers. TCRdb's copy holds only in-frame clones and misses some; the assay was immunoSEQ multiplex PCR. The table records approximately 150,000 clones, 70% to 80% of them present only once. The record originates from a study of cytomegalovirus exposure and HLA in healthy donors. Findings of the study overall: A prior analysis recorded that most TCR beta V segments were productive about 90% or about 30% of the time.

Germline V CDR1 and CDR2: SGHNT, YYREEE (reference sequence). The CDR3 length is 16 residues. The ends were cut back, 0 bases at V and 0 bases at J, with 12 bases in the middle. This receptor was taken from a man aged 18 to 30 in good health and CMV-seropositive. The V call is TRBV5-4, the J call TRBJ1-2; no definite D call. The sequencing sample was made of PBMCs. CDR3 sequence: CASSLARAGANYGYTF. The CDR3 DNA reads as TGTGCCAGCAGCTTGGCCCGGGCGGGAGCTAACTATGGCTACACCTTC.